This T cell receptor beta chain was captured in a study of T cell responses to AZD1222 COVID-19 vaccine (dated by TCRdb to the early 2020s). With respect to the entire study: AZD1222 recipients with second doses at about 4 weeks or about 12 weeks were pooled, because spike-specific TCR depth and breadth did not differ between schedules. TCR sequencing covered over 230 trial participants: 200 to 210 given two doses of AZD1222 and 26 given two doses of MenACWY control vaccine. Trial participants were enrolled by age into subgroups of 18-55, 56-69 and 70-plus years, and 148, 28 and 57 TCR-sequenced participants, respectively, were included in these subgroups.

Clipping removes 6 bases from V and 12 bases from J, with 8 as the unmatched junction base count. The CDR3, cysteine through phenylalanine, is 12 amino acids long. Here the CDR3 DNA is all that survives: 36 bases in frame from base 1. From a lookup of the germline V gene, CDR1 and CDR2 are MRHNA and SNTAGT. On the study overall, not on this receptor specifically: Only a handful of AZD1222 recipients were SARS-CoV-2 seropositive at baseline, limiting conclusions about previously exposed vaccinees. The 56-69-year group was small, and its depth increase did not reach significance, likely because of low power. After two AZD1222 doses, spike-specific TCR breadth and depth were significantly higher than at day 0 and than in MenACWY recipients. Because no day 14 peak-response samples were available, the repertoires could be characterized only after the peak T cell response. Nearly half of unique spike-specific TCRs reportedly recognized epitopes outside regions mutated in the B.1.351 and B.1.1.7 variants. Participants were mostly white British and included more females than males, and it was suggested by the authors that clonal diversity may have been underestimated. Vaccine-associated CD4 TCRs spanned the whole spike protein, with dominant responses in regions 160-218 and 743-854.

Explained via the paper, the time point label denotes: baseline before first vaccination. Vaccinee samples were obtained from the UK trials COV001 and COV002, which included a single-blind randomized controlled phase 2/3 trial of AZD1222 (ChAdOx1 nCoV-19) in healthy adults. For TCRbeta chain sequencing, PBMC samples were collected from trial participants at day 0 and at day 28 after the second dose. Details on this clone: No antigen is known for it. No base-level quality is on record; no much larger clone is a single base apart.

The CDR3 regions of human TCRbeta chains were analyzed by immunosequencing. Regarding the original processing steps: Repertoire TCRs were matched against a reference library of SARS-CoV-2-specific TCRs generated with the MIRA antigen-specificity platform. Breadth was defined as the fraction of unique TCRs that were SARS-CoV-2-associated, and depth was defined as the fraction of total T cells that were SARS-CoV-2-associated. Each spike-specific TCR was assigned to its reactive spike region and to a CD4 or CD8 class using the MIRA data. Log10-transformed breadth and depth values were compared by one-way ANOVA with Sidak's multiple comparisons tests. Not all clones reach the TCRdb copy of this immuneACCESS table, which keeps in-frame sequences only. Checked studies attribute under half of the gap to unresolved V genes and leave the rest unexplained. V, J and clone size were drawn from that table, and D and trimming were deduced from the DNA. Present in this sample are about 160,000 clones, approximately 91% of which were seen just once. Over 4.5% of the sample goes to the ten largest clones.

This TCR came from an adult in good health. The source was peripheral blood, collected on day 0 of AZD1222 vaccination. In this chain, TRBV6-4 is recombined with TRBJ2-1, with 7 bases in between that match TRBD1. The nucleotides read TGTGCCAGCAGCCAGAACAGGGGCCCGCAGTTCTTC. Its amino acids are CASSQNRGPQFF.